The T cell receptor (beta chain) under discussion was sequenced for a study of cytomegalovirus exposure and HLA in healthy donors. Study results and caveats: In a later analysis, donors in an Asian-associated ancestry cluster reportedly had fewer N-insertions in productive TCRs than the cohort mean. The study flagged approximately 180 TCR beta chains as cytomegalovirus-associated.

This clone occurred once. The antigen remains unidentified. PCR employed 60 Vbeta and 13 Jbeta primers. The table came from immunoSEQ multiplex PCR; TCRdb's copy has only in-frame clones and leaves some out. Among approximately 110,000 clones listed, 79% were seen once. J was trimmed by 8 bases and V by 5 bases; bases with no gene match: 13. The CDR3 has 17 residues. Looked up from germline, CDR1 is MDHEN and CDR2 is SYDVKM. The material sequenced was PBMCs. The chain combines TRBV28 with TRBJ1-4; 11 bases line up with TRBD1. This clonotype was sampled from a woman between 35 and 50 years old in good health and CMV-seronegative. The DNA for the CDR3 is TGTGCCAGCAGTGGCCGATCAGGACAGGGGGCTTGGGAAAAACTGTTTTTT. Translating gives CASSGRSGQGAWEKLFF.